One T cell receptor beta chain is described in this entry. Its antigen is undetermined. The record originates from a study of identical twins. Study results and caveats: When twins shared out-of-frame alpha sequences, those sequences had excess low generation probability. A partial confounding effect on zero-insertion analyses could come from invariant MAIT and iNKT cells. Interpretation of the results relied on cross-sectional statistical analysis and not on following the same donors.

TCRdb fed the 5' RACE reads into MiXCR, producing one record per CDR3 protein. The table has roughly 1,500,000 distinct CDR3 sequences, around 29% seen once. The CDR3 consists of 13 residues. The V end was cut by 3 bases, the J end by 0 bases, with 8 bases between. The germline CDR1 and CDR2 sequences are DFQATT and SNEGSKA (reference sequence). This chain uses TRBV20-1 with TRBJ1-2; no clear D. Sequencing was done on a sample of cord blood. The clonotype was recovered from a newborn girl in good health. The DNA of the CDR3 is TGCAGTGCTAGGTCAGCGACTAACTATGGCTACACCTTC. Protein: CSARSATNYGYTF.